This TCR beta chain was retrieved from a study of blood T cell repertoires in COVID-19. Study as a whole: Acute and convalescent COVID-19 samples came from the United States, Italy and Spain. In each case, the material was cDNA or gDNA derived from T cells, B-cell-depleted T cells, or PBMCs.

The CDR3 covers 15 residues. CDR1 is LGHDT and CDR2 is YNNKEL in the germline V gene (reference sequence). With 5 bases clipped from V and 1 base from J, the junction kept 8 bases outside the gene matches. Per the study methods: From reference gene primer amplification, estimates of nucleated cell counts were derived. The method was immunoSEQ multiplex PCR; TCRdb's version includes in-frame clones alone and lacks a portion of them. That table gives V, J and clone size, and the DNA gave D and trimming. The table records about 89,000 clones, roughly 96% of them present only once. The specimen was peripheral blood. V gene TRBV3-1 (or the pseudogene TRBV3-2) combines with J gene TRBJ2-7; 7 nucleotides agree with TRBD1. The TCR originated in a human donor with active COVID-19. The donor label of this sample is uncertain. The CDR3, as DNA: TGTGCCAGCAGCGACACCCGGGACAGATCCTACGAGCAGTACTTC. It is translated as CASSDTRDRSYEQYF.